This T cell receptor beta chain came from a study of beta chain features in type 1 diabetes. Study-wide points: Among all four CD4+ subsets, Type 1 diabetes patients had TCRB CDR3s that were moderately but significantly shorter. For patients and controls alike, PCR might favor shorter templates to the same degree.

Based on CD45RO/CCR7/CD25/CD127/CD95/CD27, CD4+ regulatory, stem cell-like memory, naive and central memory cells were sorted. Purities over 98% were achieved in all sorted populations. cDNA synthesis used the whole RNA isolate, giving expressed TCRB sequences. About 3.6 million reads on average were seen across naive, central memory and regulatory T cell samples. Generated by immunoSEQ multiplex PCR, the TCRdb table keeps only in-frame clones and is missing some. This sample has around 250,000 clones, with approximately 14% found just once. The CDR3 sequence is 13 residues long. CDR1 and CDR2 from the germline V gene are SGHRS and YFSETQ. The V gene lost 6 bases and the J gene lost 3 bases, with 12 bases spanning the gap. As for this clone: Its antigen is unidentified.

The origin of this receptor is a man between 25 and 39 years old with type 1 diabetes. This chain connects TRBV5-1 to TRBJ2-5, with D possibly matching TRBD1 (5 bases). The sequencing sample was made of naive CD4+ T cells from blood. The CDR3 loop is CASTLSTEETQYF. Here the CDR3 DNA reads TGCGCCAGCACCTTATCGACAGAAGAGACCCAGTACTTC.